This passage covers 20 T cell receptor beta chains from one sample sequenced in a study of blood T cell repertoires in COVID-19. TCRdb's table, derived via immunoSEQ multiplex PCR, lists solely in-frame clones and lacks some. The sample holds a few hundred thousand clones, around 86% seen once. Sequencing was performed on peripheral blood. These receptors all stem from a woman aged 55-75 years with COVID-19, enrolled during active disease.

V gene TRBV6-5 combines with J gene TRBJ1-2; D may be TRBD1 (5 bases). With 4 bases removed from V and 6 bases from J, the gap between germline ends came to 15 bases. The CDR3 length is 14 residues. Germline values: CDR1 MNHEY, CDR2 SVGAGI. This CDR3 is CASSSYYSGHGYTF. Written as DNA, the CDR3 is TGTGCCAGCAGTTCATACTATTCAGGGCATGGCTACACCTTC.

In this sample, this clone turned up once. This CDR3 is CASSNVLAGNITDTQYF. As DNA, the CDR3 is TGTGCCAGCAGCAATGTCCTAGCGGGGAATATCACAGATACGCAGTATTTT. This rearrangement joins TRBV21-1 to TRBJ2-3; the table's D call of TRBD2 was not tested on the DNA. TRBV21-1 constitutes a pseudogene. The CDR3 spans 17 residues.

This chain links TRBV12-3 or TRBV12-4 with TRBJ1-1, with D tentatively TRBD1 (5 bases). The CDR3 loop spans 11 amino acids. Trimming removed 6 bases at V and 4 bases at J, with 6 bases between. Here the CDR3 DNA reads TGTGCCAGCAGGGGGCCCACTGAAGCTTTCTTT. It yields the protein CASRGPTEAFF.

The chain combines TRBV28 with TRBJ1-2; D uncertain. The V gene lost 6 bases and the J gene lost 4 bases, with 15 bases spanning the gap. The CDR3 is 14 residues long. Germline CDR1 reads MDHEN; CDR2 reads SYDVKM. The CDR3 nucleotides read TGTGCCAGCAGCTCAACCGGGTCTAGCTATGGCTACACCTTC. Residues: CASSSTGSSYGYTF.

The chain carries TRBV30 and TRBJ2-3; D is ambiguous. The V end lost 0 bases, the J end lost 1 base, and 8 bases lay between the germline ends. Germline CDR1 reads GTSNPN; CDR2 reads SVGIG (reference sequence). The CDR3 sequence is 14 residues long. The chain's CDR3 is CAWSVHMGTDTQYF. The CDR3 DNA follows: TGTGCCTGGAGTGTACACATGGGCACAGATACGCAGTATTTT.

The chain joins TRBV19 to TRBJ2-1; the D gene is possibly TRBD1 (5 bases). The CDR3 is 16 amino acids. The ends were cut back, 1 base at V and 8 bases at J, with 18 bases in the middle. Per the germline V gene, CDR1 is LNHDA and CDR2 is SQIVND (reference sequence). The CDR3 sequence: CASSIAPPQGGDEQFF. CDR3 nucleotide sequence: TGTGCCAGTAGTATAGCACCCCCGCAGGGTGGCGATGAGCAGTTCTTC.

In this sample, this clone turned up once. The chain combines TRBV6-2 or TRBV6-3 with TRBJ1-5; TRBD1 is a possible D gene (5 bases). The V gene lost 5 bases and the J gene lost 0 bases, with 23 bases spanning the gap. Germline V gives CDR1 MNHEY, CDR2 SVGEGT. The CDR3 length is 19 residues. This CDR3 reads CASSTGVGPSFYSNQPQHF. CDR3 bases: TGTGCCAGCAGTACAGGCGTAGGACCATCATTTTATAGCAATCAGCCCCAGCATTTT.

The rearrangement joins TRBV7-9 to TRBJ2-3; TRBD2 aligns across 7 bases. The CDR3 consists of 15 residues. Per germline, CDR1 SEHNR and CDR2 FQNEAQ (reference sequence). The V gene end was trimmed by 10 bases and the J gene end by 2 bases; junction bases not matched to a gene: 12. The chain's CDR3 is CATAASGKHTDTQYF. The CDR3 coding sequence is TGTGCCACCGCGGCTAGCGGTAAGCACACAGATACGCAGTATTTT.

The chain uses TRBV5-1 and TRBJ1-4; D gene ambiguous. The V end lost 7 bases, the J end lost 4 bases, and 11 bases lay between the germline ends. The CDR3 covers 13 residues. Germline CDR1 SGHRS, CDR2 YFSETQ. CDR3 nucleotides: TGCGCCAGCGGACTGGGATTTAATGAAAAACTGTTTTTT. Its translation is CASGLGFNEKLFF. Full variable domain (outside the CDR3, taken from reference TRBV5-1 and TRBJ1-4): KAGVTQTPRYLIKTRGQQVTLSCSPISGHRSVSWYQQTPGQGLQFLFEYFSETQRNKGNFPGRFSGRQFSNSRSEMNVSTLELGDSALYLCASGLGFNEKLFFGSGTQLSVL.

This chain joins TRBV10-2 and TRBJ1-6, with D perhaps TRBD1 (5 bases). Trimming removed 0 bases from V and 7 bases from J, with 10 bases in between. Germline CDR1 and CDR2: WSHSY and SAAADI. This CDR3 has 15 residues. CDR3: CASSESATANSPLHF. The DNA of the CDR3 is TGCGCCAGCAGTGAGTCGGCGACAGCAAATTCACCCCTCCACTTT.

The rearrangement links TRBV28 to TRBJ2-3; no clear D gene. The germline V gene encodes CDR1 MDHEN and CDR2 SYDVKM. Trimming removed 1 base at V and 3 bases at J, with 8 bases between. This CDR3 is 14 amino acids long. The CDR3 region has the DNA TGTGCCAGCAGTTTATCCCTACAGACAGATACGCAGTATTTT. Amino acid sequence: CASSLSLQTDTQYF. The whole variable domain, filled in from reference TRBV28 and TRBJ2-3, reads DVKVTQSSRYLVKRTGEKVFLECVQDMDHENMFWYRQDPGLGLRLIYFSYDVKMKEKGDIPEGYSVSREKKERFSLILESASTNQTSMYLCASSLSLQTDTQYFGPGTRLTVL.

The V call is TRBV24-1, the J call TRBJ2-1; D call uncertain. The germline CDR1 and CDR2 sequences are KGHDR and SFDVKD. The length of the CDR3 is 11 residues. V was clipped by 1 base and J by 9 bases, with 3 bases between them. CDR3: CATSDFREQFF. The CDR3 DNA sequence: TGTGCCACCAGTGATTTCCGTGAGCAGTTCTTC.

J is TRBJ2-1 and V is TRBV6-5; 8 bases align to TRBD2. The CDR3 contains 15 residues. J gave up 6 bases and V 7 bases, and 11 bases lay outside the gene matches. From germline, CDR1 is MNHEY and CDR2 SVGAGI. CDR3 residues: CASTLKVAGLNEQFF. DNA for the CDR3: TGTGCCAGCACCCTTAAGGTAGCGGGGCTCAATGAGCAGTTCTTC.

In DNA, the CDR3 is TGTGCCAGCAGCACTAGACCGGGACAGGCCGTTCTCGAGCTGTTTTTT. It codes for CASSTRPGQAVLELFF. V usage is TRBV11-2 and J usage is TRBJ2-2, with 8 nucleotides matching TRBD1. Trimming removed 5 bases from V and 11 bases from J; junction bases left unmatched: 16. Germline V gene sequence: CDR1 SGHAT, CDR2 FQNNGV. The CDR3 extends over 16 amino acids.

The J gene is TRBJ2-1, the V gene TRBV10-3, with D maybe TRBD2 (5 bases). Germline V gene data show CDR1 as ENHRY and CDR2 as SYGVKD. The V gene lost 6 bases and the J gene lost 1 base, with 13 bases spanning the gap. The CDR3 has 15 residues. The CDR3 here is CAISLTAGSYNEQFF. The CDR3 DNA reads as TGTGCCATCAGCTTAACGGCGGGTTCCTACAATGAGCAGTTCTTC.

The rearrangement links TRBV19 to TRBJ2-2; a weak D match, TRBD1 (5 bases). CDR1 and CDR2 from the germline V gene are LNHDA and SQIVND (reference sequence). The length of the CDR3 is 15 residues. Trimming cost V 9 bases and J 1 base, with 15 bases left between them. The DNA of the CDR3 is TGTGCCAGCAGTCAGGGCCCTCTGAACACCGGGGAGCTGTTTTTT. Translated, it gives CASSQGPLNTGELFF.

This clone showed up just once. V and J are TRBV10-3 and TRBJ2-3; D might be TRBD1 (8 bases). There are 15 residues in the CDR3. V was trimmed by 4 bases and J by 2 bases, leaving 13 bases between them. Germline CDR1 and CDR2: ENHRY and SYGVKD. CDR3 in amino acids: CAISGTGRDTDTQYF. The CDR3 DNA follows: TGTGCCATCAGTGGGACAGGGAGGGACACAGATACGCAGTATTTT.

This clone was seen only once. The J gene is TRBJ2-1, the V gene TRBV5-5; 8 nucleotides align to TRBD2. CDR1 and CDR2 (germline): SGHKS, YYEKEE (reference sequence). Unmatched junction bases numbered 17, after V lost 7 bases and J lost 8 bases. CDR3 length equals 16 residues. DNA of the CDR3: TGTGCCAGCGGACCACCGTTGGGCGGGAGGTTCGATGAGCAGTTCTTC. Its translation is CASGPPLGGRFDEQFF.

This sequence joins TRBV18 and TRBJ1-1, with D tentatively TRBD1 (6 bases). The CDR3 runs to 16 residues. Germline CDR1 KGHSH, CDR2 LQKENI. V was cut by 0 bases and J by 2 bases, with 13 bases left in between. Written as DNA, the CDR3 is TGTGCCAGCTCACCACCGACAGGCGTACCAAACACTGAAGCTTTCTTT. Its protein is CASSPPTGVPNTEAFF.

This rearrangement joins TRBV10-1 to TRBJ1-1, with D perhaps TRBD1 (6 bases). Germline V gives CDR1 WNHNN, CDR2 SYGVQD (reference sequence). Deletions cut 11 bases from V and 5 bases from J, with 12 bases between. This CDR3 spans 11 amino acids. CDR3 protein: CAVTGPTEAFF. In DNA, the CDR3 is TGCGCCGTCACAGGGCCAACTGAAGCTTTCTTT.